The 11 T cell receptor beta chains presented below share a single source sample, sequenced in a study of blood T cell repertoires in COVID-19. Using immunoSEQ multiplex PCR, the repertoire was profiled, and TCRdb retains in-frame clones only, with some absent. The sample has more than 150,000 clones; around 84% are singletons. The sequencing sample was made of peripheral blood. These receptors came from a man younger than 40 with active or convalescent COVID-19.

Only a few counts were recorded for this clone. CDR3 region: CASSELTGGGLYGYTF. The CDR3 DNA sequence: TGTGCCAGCAGTGAACTAACGGGAGGGGGACTCTATGGCTACACCTTC. The chain carries TRBV6-1 and TRBJ1-2; D is perhaps TRBD1 (6 bases). Between the trimmed V and J ends, which lost 2 bases and 4 bases, there was a span of 17 bases. From germline, CDR1 is MNHNS and CDR2 SASEGT. The CDR3 runs to 16 residues.

This clone has just one count. The J gene is TRBJ2-1, the V gene TRBV19; TRBD1 matches 9 bases. Unmatched junction bases numbered 16, after V lost 3 bases and J lost 7 bases. The CDR3 consists of 18 residues. Germline CDR1 reads LNHDA; CDR2 reads SQIVND (reference sequence). Here the CDR3 reads CASSIVQGARGYNNEQFF. DNA for the CDR3: TGTGCCAGTAGTATCGTACAGGGGGCGCGGGGGTACAATAATGAGCAGTTCTTC.

This clone has just one count. This sequence joins TRBV5-4 and TRBJ2-7; D is possibly TRBD2 (5 bases). The CDR3 is 13 residues long. Germline CDR1 and CDR2: SGHNT and YYREEE (reference sequence). V was clipped by 2 bases and J by 6 bases, with 12 bases between them. The DNA for the CDR3 is TGTGCCAGCAGCTTTCCGGGGTGGGGCGAGCAGTACTTC. It encodes CASSFPGWGEQYF.

V gene TRBV6-5 combines with J gene TRBJ2-1; the D gene is possibly TRBD2 (6 bases). Germline V gives CDR1 MNHEY, CDR2 SVGAGI. Trimming pared 6 bases from V and 6 bases from J, leaving 15 bases between. The CDR3 extends over 14 amino acids. The CDR3 is CASRREALINEQFF. For the CDR3, the DNA is TGTGCCAGCAGAAGGGAGGCCCTTATCAATGAGCAGTTCTTC.

This chain uses TRBV7-2 with TRBJ1-2; tentative D call: TRBD1 (5 bases). V lost 2 bases to trimming and J lost 0 bases, with 13 bases between them. This CDR3 has 16 amino acids. CDR1 and CDR2 (germline): SGHTA, FQGNSA. The DNA of the CDR3 is TGTGCCAGCAGCTTATGGCTGGGGGGAGCTAACTATGGCTACACCTTC. The encoded protein is CASSLWLGGANYGYTF.

The chain joins TRBV5-4 to TRBJ2-2; 10 bases fit TRBD1. CDR1 SGHNT and CDR2 YYREEE come from the germline V gene (reference sequence). V was clipped by 4 bases and J by 7 bases; unmatched bases: 7. The CDR3 is 15 residues long. As DNA, the CDR3 is TGTGCCAGCAGCCGCGGACAGGGGGTAGGCGGGGAGCTGTTTTTT. It specifies CASSRGQGVGGELFF.

A single count supports this clone. The J gene is TRBJ2-7, the V gene TRBV29-1; 8 bases are shared with TRBD1. This CDR3 is built from 13 residues. V gave up 6 bases and J gave up 2 bases; unmatched junction bases: 6. In germline, CDR1 is SQVTM, CDR2 ANQGSEA. The CDR3: CSVVQTGAYEQYF. The CDR3 bases are TGCAGCGTGGTTCAGACAGGGGCCTACGAGCAGTACTTC.

The rearrangement joins TRBV5-1 to TRBJ2-4, with 7 positions matching TRBD1. Germline V gene lookup returns CDR1 SGHRS and CDR2 YFSETQ. The V and J ends lost 4 bases and 7 bases, in that order; junction bases with no gene match: 8. The CDR3 is 14 amino acids. The CDR3 DNA follows: TGCGCCAGCAGCAACCCGACAGGGTTGAACATTCAGTACTTC. Translation gives CASSNPTGLNIQYF.

This clone was observed a handful of times. This chain links TRBV19 with TRBJ2-2; 8 bases match TRBD1. The ends lost 1 base at V and 7 bases at J; junction bases unmatched: 2. Germline CDR1 reads LNHDA; CDR2 reads SQIVND (reference sequence). The CDR3 extends over 14 amino acids. The CDR3 here is CASSIGGQGGELFF. DNA for the CDR3: TGTGCCAGTAGTATAGGCGGACAGGGCGGGGAGCTGTTTTTT.

The gene calls are TRBV19 and TRBJ1-1; D may be TRBD1 (5 bases). Trimming left V 6 bases short and J 4 bases short, with 15 bases between. Germline CDR1 reads LNHDA; CDR2 reads SQIVND (reference sequence). This CDR3 contains 14 residues. As DNA, the CDR3 is TGTGCCAGTAGATACGGGGGAGGCGCCACTGAAGCTTTCTTT. Translating it yields CASRYGGGATEAFF.

About this clone: This sample includes further DNA sequences coding for the same CDR3. The chain recombines TRBV6-2 or TRBV6-3 with TRBJ1-1; 8 positions match TRBD1. V trimming: 6 bases; J trimming: 2 bases; junction bases outside the gene matches: 2. Per germline, CDR1 MNHEY and CDR2 SVGEGT. CDR3 length: 13 residues. CDR3 in amino acids: CASSDRGNTEAFF. CDR3 DNA sequence: TGTGCCAGCAGCGACAGGGGAAACACTGAAGCTTTCTTT.